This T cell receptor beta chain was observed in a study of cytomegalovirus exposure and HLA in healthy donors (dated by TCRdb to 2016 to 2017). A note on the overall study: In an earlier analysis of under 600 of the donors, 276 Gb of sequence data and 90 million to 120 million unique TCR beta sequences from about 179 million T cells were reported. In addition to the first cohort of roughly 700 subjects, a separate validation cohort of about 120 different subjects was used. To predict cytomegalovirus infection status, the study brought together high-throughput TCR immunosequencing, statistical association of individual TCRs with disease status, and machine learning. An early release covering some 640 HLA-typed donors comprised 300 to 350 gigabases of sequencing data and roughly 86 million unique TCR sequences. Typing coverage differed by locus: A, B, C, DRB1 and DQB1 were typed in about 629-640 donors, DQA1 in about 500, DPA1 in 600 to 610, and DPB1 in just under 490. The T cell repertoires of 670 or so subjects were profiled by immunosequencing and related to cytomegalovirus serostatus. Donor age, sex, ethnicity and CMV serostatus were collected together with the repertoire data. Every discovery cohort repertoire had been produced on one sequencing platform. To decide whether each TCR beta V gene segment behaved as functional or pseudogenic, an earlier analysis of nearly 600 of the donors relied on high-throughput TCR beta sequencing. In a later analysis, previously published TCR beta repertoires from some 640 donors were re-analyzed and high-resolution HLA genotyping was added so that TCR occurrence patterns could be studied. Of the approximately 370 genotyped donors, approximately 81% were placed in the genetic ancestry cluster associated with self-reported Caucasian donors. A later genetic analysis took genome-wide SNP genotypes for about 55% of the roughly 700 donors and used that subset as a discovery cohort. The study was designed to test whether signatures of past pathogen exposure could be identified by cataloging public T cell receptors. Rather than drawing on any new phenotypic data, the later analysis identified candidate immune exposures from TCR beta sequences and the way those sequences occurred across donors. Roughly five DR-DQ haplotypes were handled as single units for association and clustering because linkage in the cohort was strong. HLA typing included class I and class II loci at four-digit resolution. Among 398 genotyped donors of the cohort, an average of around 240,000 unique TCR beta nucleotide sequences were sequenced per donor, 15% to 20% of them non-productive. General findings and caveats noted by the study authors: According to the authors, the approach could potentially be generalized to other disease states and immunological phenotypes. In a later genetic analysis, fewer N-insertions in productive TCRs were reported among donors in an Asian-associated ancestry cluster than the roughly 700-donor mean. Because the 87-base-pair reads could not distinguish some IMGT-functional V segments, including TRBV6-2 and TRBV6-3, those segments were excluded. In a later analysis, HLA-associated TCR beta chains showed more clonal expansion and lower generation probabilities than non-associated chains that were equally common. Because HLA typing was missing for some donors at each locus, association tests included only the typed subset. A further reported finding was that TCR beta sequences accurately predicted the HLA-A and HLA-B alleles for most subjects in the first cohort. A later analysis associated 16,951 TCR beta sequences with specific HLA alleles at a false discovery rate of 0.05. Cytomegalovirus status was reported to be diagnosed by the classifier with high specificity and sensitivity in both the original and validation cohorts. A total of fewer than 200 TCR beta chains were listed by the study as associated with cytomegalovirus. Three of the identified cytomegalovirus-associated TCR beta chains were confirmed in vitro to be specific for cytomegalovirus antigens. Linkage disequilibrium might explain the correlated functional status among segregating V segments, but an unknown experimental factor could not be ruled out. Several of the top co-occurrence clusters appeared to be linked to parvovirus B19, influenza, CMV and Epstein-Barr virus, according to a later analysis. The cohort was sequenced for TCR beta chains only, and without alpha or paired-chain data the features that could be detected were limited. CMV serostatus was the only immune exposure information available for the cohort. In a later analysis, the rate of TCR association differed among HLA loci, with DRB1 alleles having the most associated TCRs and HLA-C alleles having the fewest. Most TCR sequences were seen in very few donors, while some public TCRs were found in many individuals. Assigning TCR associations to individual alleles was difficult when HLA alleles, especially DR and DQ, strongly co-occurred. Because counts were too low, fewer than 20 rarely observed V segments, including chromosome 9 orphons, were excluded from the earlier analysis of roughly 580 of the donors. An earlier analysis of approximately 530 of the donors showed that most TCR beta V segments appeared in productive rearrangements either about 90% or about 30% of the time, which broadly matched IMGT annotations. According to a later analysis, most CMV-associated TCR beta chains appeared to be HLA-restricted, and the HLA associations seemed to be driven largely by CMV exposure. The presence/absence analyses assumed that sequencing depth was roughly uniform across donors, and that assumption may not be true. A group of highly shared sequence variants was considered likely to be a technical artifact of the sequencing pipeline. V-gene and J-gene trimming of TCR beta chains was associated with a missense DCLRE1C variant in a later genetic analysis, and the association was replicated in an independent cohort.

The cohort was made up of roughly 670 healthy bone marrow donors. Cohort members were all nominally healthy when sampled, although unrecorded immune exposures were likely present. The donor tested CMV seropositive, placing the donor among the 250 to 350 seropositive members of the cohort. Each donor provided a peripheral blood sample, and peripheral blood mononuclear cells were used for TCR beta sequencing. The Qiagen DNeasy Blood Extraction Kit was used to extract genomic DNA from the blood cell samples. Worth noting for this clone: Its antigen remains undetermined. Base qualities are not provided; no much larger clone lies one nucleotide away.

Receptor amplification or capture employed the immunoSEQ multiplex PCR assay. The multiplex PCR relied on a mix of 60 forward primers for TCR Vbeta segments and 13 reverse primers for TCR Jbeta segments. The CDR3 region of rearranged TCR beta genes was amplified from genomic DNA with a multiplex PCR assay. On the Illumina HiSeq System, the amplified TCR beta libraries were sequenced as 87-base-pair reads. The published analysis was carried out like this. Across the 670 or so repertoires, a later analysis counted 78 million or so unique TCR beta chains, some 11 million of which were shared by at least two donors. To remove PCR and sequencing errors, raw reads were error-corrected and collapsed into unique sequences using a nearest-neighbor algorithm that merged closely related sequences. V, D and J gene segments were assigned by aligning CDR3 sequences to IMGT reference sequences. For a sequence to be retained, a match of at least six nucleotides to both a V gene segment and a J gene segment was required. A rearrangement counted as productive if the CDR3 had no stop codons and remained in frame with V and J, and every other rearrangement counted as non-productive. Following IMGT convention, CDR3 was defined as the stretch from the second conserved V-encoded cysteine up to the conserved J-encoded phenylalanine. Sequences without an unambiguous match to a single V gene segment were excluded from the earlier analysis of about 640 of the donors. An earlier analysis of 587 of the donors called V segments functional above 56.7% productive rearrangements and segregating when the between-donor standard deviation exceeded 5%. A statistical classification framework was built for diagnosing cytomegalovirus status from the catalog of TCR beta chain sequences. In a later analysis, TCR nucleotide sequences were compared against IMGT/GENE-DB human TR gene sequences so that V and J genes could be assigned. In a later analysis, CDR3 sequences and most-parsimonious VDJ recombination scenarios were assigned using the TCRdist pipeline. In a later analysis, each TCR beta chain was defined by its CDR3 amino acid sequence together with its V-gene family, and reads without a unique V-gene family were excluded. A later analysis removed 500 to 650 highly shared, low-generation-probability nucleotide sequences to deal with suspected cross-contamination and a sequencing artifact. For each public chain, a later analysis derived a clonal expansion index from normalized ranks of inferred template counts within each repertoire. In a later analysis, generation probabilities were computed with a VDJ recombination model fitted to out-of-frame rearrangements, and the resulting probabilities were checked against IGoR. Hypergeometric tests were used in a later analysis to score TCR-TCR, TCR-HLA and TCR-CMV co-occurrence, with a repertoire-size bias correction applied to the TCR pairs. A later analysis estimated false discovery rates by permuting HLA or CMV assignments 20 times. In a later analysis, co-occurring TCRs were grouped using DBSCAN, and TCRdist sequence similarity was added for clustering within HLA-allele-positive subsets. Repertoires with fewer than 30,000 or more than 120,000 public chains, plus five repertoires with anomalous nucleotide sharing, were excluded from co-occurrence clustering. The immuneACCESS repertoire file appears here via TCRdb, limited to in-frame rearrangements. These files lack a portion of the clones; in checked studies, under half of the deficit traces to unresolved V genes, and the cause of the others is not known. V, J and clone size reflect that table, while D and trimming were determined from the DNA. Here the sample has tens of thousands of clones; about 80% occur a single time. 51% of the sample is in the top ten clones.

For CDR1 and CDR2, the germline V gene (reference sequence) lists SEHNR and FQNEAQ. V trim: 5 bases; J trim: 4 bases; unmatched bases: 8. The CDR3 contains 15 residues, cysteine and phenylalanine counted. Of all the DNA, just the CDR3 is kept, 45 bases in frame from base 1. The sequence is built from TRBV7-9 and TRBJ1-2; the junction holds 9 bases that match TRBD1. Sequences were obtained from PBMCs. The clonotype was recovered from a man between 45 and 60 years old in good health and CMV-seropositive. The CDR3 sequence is CASSTDRGFGYGYTF. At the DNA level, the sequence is TGTGCCAGCAGCACGGACAGGGGCTTTGGCTATGGCTACACCTTC.